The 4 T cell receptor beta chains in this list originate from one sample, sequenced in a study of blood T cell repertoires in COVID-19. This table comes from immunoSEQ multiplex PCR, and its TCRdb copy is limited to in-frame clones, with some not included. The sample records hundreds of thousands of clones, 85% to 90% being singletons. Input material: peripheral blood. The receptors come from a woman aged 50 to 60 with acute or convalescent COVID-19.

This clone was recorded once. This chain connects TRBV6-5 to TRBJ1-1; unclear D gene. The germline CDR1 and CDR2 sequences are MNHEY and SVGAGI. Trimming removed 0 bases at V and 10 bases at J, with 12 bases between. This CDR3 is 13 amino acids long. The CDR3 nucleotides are TGTGCCAGCAGTTACTCGAAGGAGATTGCAGCTTTCTTT. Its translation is CASSYSKEIAAFF.

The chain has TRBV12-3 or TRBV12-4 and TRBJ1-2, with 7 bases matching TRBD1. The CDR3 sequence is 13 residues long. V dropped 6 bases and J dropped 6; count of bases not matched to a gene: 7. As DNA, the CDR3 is TGTGCCAGCAGCCCTACAGGGGTTCATGGCTACACCTTC. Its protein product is CASSPTGVHGYTF.

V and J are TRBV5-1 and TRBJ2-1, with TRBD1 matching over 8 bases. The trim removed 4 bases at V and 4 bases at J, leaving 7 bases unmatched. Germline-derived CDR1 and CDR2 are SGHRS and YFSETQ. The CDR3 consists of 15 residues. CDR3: CASSVTGDFYNEQFF. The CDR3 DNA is TGCGCCAGCAGCGTGACAGGGGACTTTTACAATGAGCAGTTCTTC.

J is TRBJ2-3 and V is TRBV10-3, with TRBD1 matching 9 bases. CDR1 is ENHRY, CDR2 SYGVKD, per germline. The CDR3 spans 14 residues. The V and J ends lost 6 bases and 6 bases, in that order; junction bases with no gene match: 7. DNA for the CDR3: TGTGCCATCAGGACAACGGGACAGGGCGATACGCAGTATTTT. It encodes CAIRTTGQGDTQYF.